This T cell receptor beta chain appears in the sequencing data of a study of T cells in Graves' hyperthyroidism and ophthalmopathy. RNA transcripts gave rise to amplified TCR beta CDR3 regions. Initially, a first-round RT-PCR of the TCR CDR3 employed the HTBI primer set. TCRdb fed the multiplex PCR reads into MiXCR, producing one record per CDR3 protein. The table shows some 690,000 distinct CDR3 sequences, with around a sixth occurring only once. Remarks on this clonotype: Its antigen is not known.

Notes on the study in general: The model's output predicted ophthalmopathy at a median of about 6.5 months prior to onset. Most thyroid-expanded clonotypes above 0.001 were also found in blood.

Germline assignment: CDR1 MGHDK and CDR2 SYGVNS. The V end was cut by 10 bases, the J end by 0 bases, with 10 bases between. The CDR3 covers 13 residues. The specimen was blood. This clonotype was obtained from a man in his forties or fifties with Graves' hyperthyroidism. The chain employs TRBV25-1 and TRBJ2-1; D uncertain. The CDR3 reads CANFFSSYNEQFF. CDR3 coding DNA: TGTGCCAACTTTTTTAGCTCCTACAATGAGCAGTTCTTC.